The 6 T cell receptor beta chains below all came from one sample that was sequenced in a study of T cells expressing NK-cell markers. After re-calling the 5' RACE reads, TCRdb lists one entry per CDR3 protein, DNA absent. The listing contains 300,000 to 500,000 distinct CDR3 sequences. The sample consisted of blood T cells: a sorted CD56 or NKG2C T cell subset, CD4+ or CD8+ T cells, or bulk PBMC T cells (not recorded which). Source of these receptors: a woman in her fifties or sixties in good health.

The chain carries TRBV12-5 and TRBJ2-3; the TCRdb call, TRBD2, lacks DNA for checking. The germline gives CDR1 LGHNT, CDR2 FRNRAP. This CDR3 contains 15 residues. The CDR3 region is CASGLVAGVADTQYF.

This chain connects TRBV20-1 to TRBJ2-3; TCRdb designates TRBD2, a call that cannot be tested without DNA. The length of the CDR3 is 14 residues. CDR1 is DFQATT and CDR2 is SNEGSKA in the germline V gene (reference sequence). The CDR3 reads CSAEREASTDTQYF.

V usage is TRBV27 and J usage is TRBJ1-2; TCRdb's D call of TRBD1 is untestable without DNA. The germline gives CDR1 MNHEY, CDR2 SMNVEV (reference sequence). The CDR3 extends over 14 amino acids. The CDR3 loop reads CASRWTGRSYGYTF.

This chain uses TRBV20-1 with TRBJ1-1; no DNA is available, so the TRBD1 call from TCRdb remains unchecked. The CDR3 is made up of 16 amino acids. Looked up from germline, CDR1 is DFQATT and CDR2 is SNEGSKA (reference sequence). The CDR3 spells CSAIRTAGWERTEAFF.

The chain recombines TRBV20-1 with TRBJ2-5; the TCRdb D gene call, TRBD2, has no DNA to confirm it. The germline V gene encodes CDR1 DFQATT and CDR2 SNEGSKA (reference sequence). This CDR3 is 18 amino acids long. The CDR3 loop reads CSAGGEGVAGGPHETQYF.

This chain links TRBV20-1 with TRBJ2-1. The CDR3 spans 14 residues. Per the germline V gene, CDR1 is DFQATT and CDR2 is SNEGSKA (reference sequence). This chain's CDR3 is CSAESGRTYNEQFF.